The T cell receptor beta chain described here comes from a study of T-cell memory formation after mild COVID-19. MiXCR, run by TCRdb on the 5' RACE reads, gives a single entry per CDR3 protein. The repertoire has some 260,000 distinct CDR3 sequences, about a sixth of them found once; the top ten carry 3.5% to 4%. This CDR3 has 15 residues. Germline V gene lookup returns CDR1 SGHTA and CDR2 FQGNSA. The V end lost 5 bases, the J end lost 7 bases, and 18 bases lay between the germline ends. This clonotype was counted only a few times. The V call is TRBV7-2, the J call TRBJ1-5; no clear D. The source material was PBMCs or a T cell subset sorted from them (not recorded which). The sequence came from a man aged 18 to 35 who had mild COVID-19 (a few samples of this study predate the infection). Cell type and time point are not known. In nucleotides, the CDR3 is TGTGCCAGCAGCCCCCGGTGGGGAGTAGGACAGCCCCAGCATTTT. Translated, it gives CASSPRWGVGQPQHF.